This is a list of T cell receptor beta chains from one sample in a study of T cells in tumors after PD-1 blockade. Clones were sequenced by immunoSEQ multiplex PCR, and TCRdb holds only the in-frame ones, with some missing. The data contain roughly 25,000 clones, 70% to 85% of them seen just once; the ten biggest clones take up approximately 12%. The sequencing here drew on PBMCs, taken after anti-PD-1 treatment. Every receptor here comes from a human donor with basal cell carcinoma. The CDR3 runs from the conserved cysteine through the conserved F or W. D genes are given only for firm matches. Size is omitted from some rows. Given values are once, few, many or a class for expanded clones.

>.|TRBV6-5|14|TRBD1|TRBJ1-5
CASSLGQGNQPQHF
TGTGCCAGCAGCCTTGGACAGGGCAATCAGCCCCAGCATTTT
>.|TRBV6-6|16|.|TRBJ2-2
CASSSPLEGYTGELFF
TGTGCCAGCAGTTCCCCGCTTGAGGGTTACACCGGGGAGCTGTTTTTT
>.|TRBV5-1|19|TRBD2|TRBJ2-2
CASSGETSAIPSYTGELFF
TGCGCCAGCAGCGGTGAGACTAGCGCCATACCTTCTTACACCGGGGAGCTGTTTTTT
>.|TRBV19|15|.|TRBJ1-4
CASMGLGVEHEKLFF
TGTGCCAGTATGGGCCTGGGGGTGGAACATGAAAAACTGTTTTTT
>few|TRBV25-1|11|.|TRBJ1-2
CASSGVYGYTF
TGTGCCAGCAGTGGTGTCTATGGCTACACCTTC
>.|TRBV5-6|15|.|TRBJ2-1
CASSLAGGPNNEQFF
TGTGCCAGCAGCTTGGCCGGGGGCCCCAACAATGAGCAGTTCTTC
>.|TRBV5-6|15|TRBD1|TRBJ2-5
CASSLYGTAEKAQYF
TGTGCCAGCAGCTTGTATGGGACAGCCGAGAAGGCCCAGTACTTC
>.|TRBV5-1|16|TRBD1|TRBJ1-2
CASSLAGQGGVYGYTF
TGCGCCAGCAGCTTGGCAGGACAGGGGGGAGTCTATGGCTACACCTTC
>.|TRBV30|13|.|TRBJ1-1
CARALGAGREAFF
TGTGCCCGCGCTTTGGGGGCAGGACGTGAAGCTTTCTTT
>.|TRBV7-8|15|.|TRBJ2-2
CASSLATQGIGELFF
TGTGCCAGCAGCTTAGCGACACAGGGAATCGGGGAGCTGTTTTTT
>.|TRBV7-6|14|.|TRBJ2-7
CASSLWGIRGEQYF
TGTGCCAGCAGCTTATGGGGTATCCGGGGGGAGCAGTACTTC
>few|TRBV30|15|.|TRBJ1-1
CAWSGSFGWDTEAFF
TGTGCCTGGAGTGGGTCTTTTGGCTGGGACACTGAAGCTTTCTTT
>few|TRBV5-4|16|.|TRBJ2-5
CASSLVVPLSPETQYF
TGTGCCAGCAGCTTGGTGGTTCCGTTAAGCCCGGAGACCCAGTACTTC
>.|TRBV18|13|TRBD1|TRBJ1-1
CASSPTKGAEAFF
TGTGCCAGCTCACCGACGAAGGGGGCGGAAGCTTTCTTT
>.|TRBV2|15|.|TRBJ1-1
CASRASASLNTEAFF
TGTGCCAGCAGAGCCTCAGCAAGCCTGAACACTGAAGCTTTCTTT
>.|TRBV5-8|14|.|TRBJ2-4
CASSLVQGSSIQYF
TGTGCCAGCAGCTTGGTCCAGGGGTCCAGCATTCAGTACTTC
>.|TRBV15|13|.|TRBJ2-5
CATSRDPGETQYF
TGTGCCACCAGCAGAGACCCTGGCGAGACCCAGTACTTC
>.|TRBV11-3|18|.|TRBJ2-3
CASSLDPEPGVGTDTQYF
TGTGCCAGCAGCTTAGATCCCGAGCCCGGGGTGGGCACAGATACGCAGTATTTT
>.|TRBV3-1/TRBV3-2|17|.|TRBJ1-1
CASSQVFSYGGAEGAFF
TGTGCCAGCAGCCAAGTATTCTCTTACGGGGGGGCGGAAGGCGCTTTCTTT
>.|TRBV20-1|11|TRBD1|TRBJ2-1
CSGQGDGEQFF
TGCAGTGGCCAGGGGGACGGTGAGCAGTTCTTC
>.|TRBV7-8|16|.|TRBJ2-1
CASSLPLGVTYNEQFF
TGTGCCAGCAGCTTACCCCTCGGGGTTACCTACAATGAGCAGTTCTTC
>few|TRBV6-1|15|TRBD1|TRBJ1-5
CASSEPGTGIPAQHF
TGTGCCAGCAGTGAACCCGGGACAGGCATTCCGGCCCAGCATTTT
>.|TRBV19|14|.|TRBJ2-3
CAVAGDFDTDTQYF
TGTGCCGTCGCCGGGGATTTCGACACAGATACGCAGTATTTT
>.|TRBV14|18|TRBD2|TRBJ2-2
CASSQGLAGYLNTGELFF
TGTGCCAGCAGCCAAGGCCTAGCGGGTTACCTTAACACCGGGGAGCTGTTTTTT
>.|TRBV4-2|15|TRBD2|TRBJ2-1
CASSQEAGGPNEQFF
TGTGCCAGCAGCCAAGAAGCGGGGGGGCCCAATGAGCAGTTCTTC
>.|TRBV14|14|TRBD1|TRBJ1-1
CASSYGQVRTEAFF
TGTGCCAGCAGCTACGGACAGGTGAGGACTGAAGCTTTCTTT
>.|TRBV30|12|.|TRBJ1-2
CGTQGLTYGYTF
TGTGGGACACAGGGACTCACCTATGGCTACACCTTC
>.|TRBV5-1|15|.|TRBJ2-3
CASSLEAASTDTQYF
TGCGCCAGCAGCTTGGAAGCGGCTAGCACAGATACGCAGTATTTT
>.|TRBV3-1/TRBV3-2|11|.|TRBJ2-1
CASRQYNEQFF
TGTGCCAGCAGACAATACAATGAGCAGTTCTTC
>few|TRBV18|15|.|TRBJ2-7
CASSAREGAPFEQYF
TGTGCCAGCTCCGCTCGAGAGGGCGCACCCTTCGAGCAGTACTTC
>.|TRBV30|15|TRBD1|TRBJ1-6
CAWSDRGAYNSPLHF
TGTGCCTGGAGTGACAGGGGGGCCTATAATTCACCCCTCCACTTT
>once|TRBV28|16|TRBD1|TRBJ1-3
CASSSNQGALGNTIYF
TGTGCCAGCAGTTCAAACCAGGGGGCGCTTGGAAACACCATATATTTT
>.|TRBV30|15|TRBD2|TRBJ2-3
CAWSLSGGRGDTQYF
TGTGCCTGGAGTCTCTCGGGGGGGCGAGGAGATACGCAGTATTTT
>.|TRBV7-9|11|.|TRBJ1-5
CASSLDGPQHF
TGTGCCAGCAGCCTTGATGGACCCCAGCATTTT
>.|TRBV7-9|16|.|TRBJ2-1
CASSPTRGLTYNEQFF
TGTGCCAGCAGTCCTACTAGGGGTTTAACCTACAATGAGCAGTTCTTC
>.|TRBV5-6|13|.|TRBJ2-7
CASSSGPIYEQYF
TGTGCCAGCAGCTCCGGACCCATCTACGAGCAGTACTTC
>.|TRBV6-5|14|TRBD1|TRBJ2-3
CASRRQGMTDTQYF
TGTGCCAGCAGGAGACAGGGGATGACAGATACGCAGTATTTT
>.|TRBV12-3/TRBV12-4|12|.|TRBJ1-2
CASSQPPMGYTF
TGTGCCAGCAGTCAGCCGCCTATGGGCTACACCTTC
>.|TRBV5-1|14|.|TRBJ2-7
CASSLGDIVYEQYF
TGCGCCAGCAGCTTGGGGGACATCGTCTACGAGCAGTACTTC
>.|TRBV5-6|17|TRBD1|TRBJ1-4
CASSLTGDPGTNEKLFF
TGTGCCAGCAGCTTAACAGGGGACCCCGGAACTAATGAAAAACTGTTTTTT
>.|TRBV11-3|17|TRBD1|TRBJ2-1
CASSLGNGQDPYNEQFF
TGTGCCAGCAGCTTAGGGAACGGACAGGATCCGTACAATGAGCAGTTCTTC
>.|TRBV7-9|14|.|TRBJ2-3
CASSLGTTTDTQYF
TGTGCCAGCAGCTTAGGCACTACCACAGATACGCAGTATTTT
>.|TRBV21-1|15|.|TRBJ1-2
CASSKVVRGKEGYTF
TGTGCCAGCAGCAAAGTGGTCAGGGGGAAGGAAGGCTACACCTTC